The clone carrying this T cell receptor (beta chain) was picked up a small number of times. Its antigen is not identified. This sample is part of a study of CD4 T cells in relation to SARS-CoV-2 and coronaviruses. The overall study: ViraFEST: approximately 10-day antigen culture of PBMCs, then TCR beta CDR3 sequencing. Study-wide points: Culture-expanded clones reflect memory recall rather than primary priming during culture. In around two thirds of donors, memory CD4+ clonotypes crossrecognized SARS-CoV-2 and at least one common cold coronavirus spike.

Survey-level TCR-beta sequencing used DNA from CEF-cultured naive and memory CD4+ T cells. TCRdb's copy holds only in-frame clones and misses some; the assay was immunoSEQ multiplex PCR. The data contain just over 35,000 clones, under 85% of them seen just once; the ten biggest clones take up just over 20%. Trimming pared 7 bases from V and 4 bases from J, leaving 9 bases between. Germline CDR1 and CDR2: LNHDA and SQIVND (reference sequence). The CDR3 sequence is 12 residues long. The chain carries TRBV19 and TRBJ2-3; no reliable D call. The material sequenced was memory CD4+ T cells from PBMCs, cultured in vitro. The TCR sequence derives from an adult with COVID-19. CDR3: CASTTTADTQYF. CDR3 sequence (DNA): TGTGCCAGTACCACCACAGCAGATACGCAGTATTTT.